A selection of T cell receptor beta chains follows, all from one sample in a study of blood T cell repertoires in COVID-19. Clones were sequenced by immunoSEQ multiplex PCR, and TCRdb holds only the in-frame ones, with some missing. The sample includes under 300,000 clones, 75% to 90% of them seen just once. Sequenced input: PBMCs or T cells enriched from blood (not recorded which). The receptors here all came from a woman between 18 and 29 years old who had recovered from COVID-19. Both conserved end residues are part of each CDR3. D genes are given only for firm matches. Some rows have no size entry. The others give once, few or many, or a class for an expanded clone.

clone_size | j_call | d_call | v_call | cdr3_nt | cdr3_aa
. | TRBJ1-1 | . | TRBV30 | TGTGCCTGGAGTGGAGGGGTTGGGGGGACTGAAGCTTTCTTT | CAWSGGVGGTEAFF
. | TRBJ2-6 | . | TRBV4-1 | TGCGCCAGCAGCCAAGAAGGGGCTTTCGGTGGGGCCAACGTCCTGACTTTC | CASSQEGAFGGANVLTF
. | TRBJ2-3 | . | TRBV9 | TGTGCCAGCTCTACAGGGCGCACAGATACGCAGTATTTT | CASSTGRTDTQYF
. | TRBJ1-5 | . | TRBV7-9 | TGTGCCAGCAGCTTAGCAGGTAGCCAGCCCCAGCATTTT | CASSLAGSQPQHF
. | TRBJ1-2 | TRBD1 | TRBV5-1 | TGCGCCAGCAGCTTGACAGGGGGAGAGGGCTATGGCTACACCTTC | CASSLTGGEGYGYTF
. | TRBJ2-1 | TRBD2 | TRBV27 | TGTGCCAGCAGTCCGCGGGGGGCGGGGTCGGATGAGCAGTTCTTC | CASSPRGAGSDEQFF
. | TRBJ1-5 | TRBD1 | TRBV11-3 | TGTGCCAGCAGCCTTTACCTGACAGGGGGCGCGGGCAATCAGCCCCAGCATTTT | CASSLYLTGGAGNQPQHF
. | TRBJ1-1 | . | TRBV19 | TGTGCCAGTAGTAAAGGACAGTTAATGAACACTGAAGCTTTCTTT | CASSKGQLMNTEAFF
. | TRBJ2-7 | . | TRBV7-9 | TGTGCCAGCAGGGCCCCGGAGGGGCCCGGCTACGAGCAGTACTTC | CASRAPEGPGYEQYF
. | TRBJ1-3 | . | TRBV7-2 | TGTGCCAGCAGTCTCGGATTACAGGGTAGTGGAAACACCATATATTTT | CASSLGLQGSGNTIYF
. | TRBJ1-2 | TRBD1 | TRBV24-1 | TGTGCCACCAGTGCGGGACAGGGTGGAGGCTACACCTTC | CATSAGQGGGYTF
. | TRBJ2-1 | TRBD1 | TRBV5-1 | TGCGCCAGCAGCCCACCCGGGGCAGGGGACACAGGGGGCGATGAGCAGTTCTTC | CASSPPGAGDTGGDEQFF
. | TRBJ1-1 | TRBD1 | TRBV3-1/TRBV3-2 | TGTGCCAGCAGCCAAGCAGGGGGCTGGGAAGCTTTCTTT | CASSQAGGWEAFF
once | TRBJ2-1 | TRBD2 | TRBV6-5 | TGTGCCAGCAGTTCGACATCCGGGACTAGTGTTTCGTTCTTC | CASSSTSGTSVSFF
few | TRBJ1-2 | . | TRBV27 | TGTGCCAGCCCGCGCCTCTATGGCTACACCTTC | CASPRLYGYTF